This T cell receptor (beta chain) came from a study of spatial heterogeneity in lung cancer. Study as a whole: Among detected sequences, beta-chain ones consistently exceeded alpha-chain ones in number.

Stated time point: sample taken at primary tumor resection. V lost 3 bases and J 2 bases, leaving 13 bases between the germline ends. Germline V gives CDR1 KGHSH, CDR2 LQKENI. There are 15 residues in the CDR3. Every cDNA TCR molecule received its own unique molecular identifier. In TCRdb, the 5' RACE reads were re-called with MiXCR into one record per CDR3 protein. The sample includes about 39,000 distinct CDR3 sequences, approximately 3.1% seen only once; the top ten take under 40%. This clonotype was observed at least ten times. The rearrangement joins TRBV18 to TRBJ2-5; a weak D match, TRBD2 (5 bases). This TCR was sampled from a male donor with early-stage non-small cell lung cancer. Here the sequenced sample was normal lung tissue next to the tumor, taken at surgery. CDR3 DNA: TGTGCCAGCTCACCCCTCGAGGGTGGGCAAGAGACCCAGTACTTC. It yields the protein CASSPLEGGQETQYF.